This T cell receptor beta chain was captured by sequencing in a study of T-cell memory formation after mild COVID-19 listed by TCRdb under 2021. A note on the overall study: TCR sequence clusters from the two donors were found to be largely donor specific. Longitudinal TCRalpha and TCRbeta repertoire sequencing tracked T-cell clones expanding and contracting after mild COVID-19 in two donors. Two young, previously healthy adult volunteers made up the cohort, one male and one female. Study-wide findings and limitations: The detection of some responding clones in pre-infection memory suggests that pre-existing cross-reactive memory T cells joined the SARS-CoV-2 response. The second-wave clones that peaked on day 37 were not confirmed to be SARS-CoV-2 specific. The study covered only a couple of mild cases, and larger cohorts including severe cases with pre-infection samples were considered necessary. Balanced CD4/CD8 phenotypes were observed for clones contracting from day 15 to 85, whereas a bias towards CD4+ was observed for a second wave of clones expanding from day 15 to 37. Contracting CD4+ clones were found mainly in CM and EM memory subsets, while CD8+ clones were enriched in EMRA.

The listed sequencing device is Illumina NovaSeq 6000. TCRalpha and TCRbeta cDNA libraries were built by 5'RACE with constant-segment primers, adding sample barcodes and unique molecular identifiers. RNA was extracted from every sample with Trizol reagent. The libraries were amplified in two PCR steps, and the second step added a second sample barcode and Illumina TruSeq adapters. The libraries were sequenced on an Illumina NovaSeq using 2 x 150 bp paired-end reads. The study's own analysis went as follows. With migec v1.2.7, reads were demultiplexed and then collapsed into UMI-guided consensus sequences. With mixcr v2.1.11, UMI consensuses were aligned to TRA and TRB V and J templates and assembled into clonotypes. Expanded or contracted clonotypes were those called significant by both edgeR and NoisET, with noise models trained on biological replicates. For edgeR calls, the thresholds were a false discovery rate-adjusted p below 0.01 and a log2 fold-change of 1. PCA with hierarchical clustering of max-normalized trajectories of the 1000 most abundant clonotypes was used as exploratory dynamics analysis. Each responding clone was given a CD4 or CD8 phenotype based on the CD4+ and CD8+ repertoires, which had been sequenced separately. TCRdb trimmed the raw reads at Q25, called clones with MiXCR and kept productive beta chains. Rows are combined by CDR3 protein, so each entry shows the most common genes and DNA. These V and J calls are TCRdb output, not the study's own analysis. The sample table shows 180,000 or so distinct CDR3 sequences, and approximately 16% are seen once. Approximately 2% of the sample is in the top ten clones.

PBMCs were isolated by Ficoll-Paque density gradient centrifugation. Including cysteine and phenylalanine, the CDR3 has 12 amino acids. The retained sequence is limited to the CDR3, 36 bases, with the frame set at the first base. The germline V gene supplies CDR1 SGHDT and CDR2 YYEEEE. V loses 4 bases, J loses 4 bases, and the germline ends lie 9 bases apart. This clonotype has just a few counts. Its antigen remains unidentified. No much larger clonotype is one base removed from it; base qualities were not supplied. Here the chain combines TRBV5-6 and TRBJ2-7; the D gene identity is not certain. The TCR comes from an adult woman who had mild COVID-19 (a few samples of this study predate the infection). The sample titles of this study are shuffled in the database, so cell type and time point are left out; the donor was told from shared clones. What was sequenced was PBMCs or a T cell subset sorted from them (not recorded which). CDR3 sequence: CASSAHGYEQYF. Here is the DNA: TGTGCCAGCAGCGCCCATGGGTACGAGCAGTACTTC.